One sample yielded the 2 T cell receptor beta chains listed below, sequenced in a study of cytomegalovirus exposure and HLA in healthy donors. PCR employed 60 Vbeta and 13 Jbeta primers. The data were produced by immunoSEQ multiplex PCR, yet TCRdb's version contains in-frame clones alone and is incomplete. The repertoire holds over 100,000 clones, approximately 80% seen once, with 0.87% in the top ten. Material for sequencing was PBMCs. The source of these receptors is a woman aged 30 to 39 in good health and CMV-seronegative.

The chain employs TRBV6-5 and TRBJ1-2; D may be TRBD1 (5 bases). This CDR3 spans 13 amino acids. Trimming shortened V by 5 bases and J by 5 bases, and 12 bases separated the two germline ends. Germline V gives CDR1 MNHEY, CDR2 SVGAGI. This chain's CDR3 is CASSAAGTYGYTF. The CDR3, as DNA: TGTGCCAGCAGTGCCGCCGGGACTTATGGCTACACCTTC.

The chain uses TRBV5-1 and TRBJ2-1; 7 bases agree with TRBD1. V lost 5 bases and J lost 2; bases outside the gene matches: 7. CDR3 length equals 15 residues. Per the germline V gene, CDR1 is SGHRS and CDR2 is YFSETQ. The CDR3 bases are TGCGCCAGCAGATTGACAGGGTCGACCTACAATGAGCAGTTCTTC. Translation gives CASRLTGSTYNEQFF.